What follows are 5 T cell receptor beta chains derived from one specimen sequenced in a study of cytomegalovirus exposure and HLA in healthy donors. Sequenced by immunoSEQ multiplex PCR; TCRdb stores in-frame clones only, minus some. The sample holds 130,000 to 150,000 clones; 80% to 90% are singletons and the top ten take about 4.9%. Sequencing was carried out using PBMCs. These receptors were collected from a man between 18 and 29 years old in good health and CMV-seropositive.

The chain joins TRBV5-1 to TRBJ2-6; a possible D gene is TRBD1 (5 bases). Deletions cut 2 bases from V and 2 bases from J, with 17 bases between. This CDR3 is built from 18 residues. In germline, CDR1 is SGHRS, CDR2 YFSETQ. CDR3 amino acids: CASSLGDRALTGANVLTF. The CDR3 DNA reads TGCGCCAGCAGCTTAGGTGACAGAGCCCTAACTGGGGCCAACGTCCTGACTTTC.

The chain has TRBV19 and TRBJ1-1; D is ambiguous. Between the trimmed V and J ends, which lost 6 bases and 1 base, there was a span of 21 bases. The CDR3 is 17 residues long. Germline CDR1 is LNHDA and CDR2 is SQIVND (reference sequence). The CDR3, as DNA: TGTGCCAGTAGCACTTTCGGGATACTCCTCGGGAACACTGAAGCTTTCTTT. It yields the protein CASSTFGILLGNTEAFF.

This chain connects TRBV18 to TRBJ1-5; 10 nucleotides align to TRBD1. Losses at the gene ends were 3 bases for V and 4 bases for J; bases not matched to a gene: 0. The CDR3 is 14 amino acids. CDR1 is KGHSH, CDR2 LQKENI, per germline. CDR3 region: CASSPGQGNQPQHF. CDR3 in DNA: TGTGCCAGCTCACCGGGACAGGGGAATCAGCCCCAGCATTTT.

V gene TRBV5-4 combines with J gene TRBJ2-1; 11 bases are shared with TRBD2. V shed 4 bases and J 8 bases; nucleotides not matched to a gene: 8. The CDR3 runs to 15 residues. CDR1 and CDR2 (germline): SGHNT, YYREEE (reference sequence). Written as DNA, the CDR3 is TGTGCCAGCAGCCAAGCTAGCGGGAGGAGGGATGAGCAGTTCTTC. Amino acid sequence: CASSQASGRRDEQFF.

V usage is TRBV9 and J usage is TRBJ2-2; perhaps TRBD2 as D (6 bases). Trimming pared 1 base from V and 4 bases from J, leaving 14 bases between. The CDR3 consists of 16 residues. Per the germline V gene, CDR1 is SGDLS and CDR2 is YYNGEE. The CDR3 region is CASSVSRERGTGELFF. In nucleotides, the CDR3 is TGTGCCAGCAGCGTATCACGGGAGAGGGGCACCGGGGAGCTGTTTTTT.